The 12 T cell receptor beta chains below come from one sample, sequenced in a study of T cell responses to AZD1222 COVID-19 vaccine. Profiled with immunoSEQ multiplex PCR; TCRdb holds only in-frame clones, not every one. The sample yields roughly 120,000 clones, about 90% seen once. The sequenced sample was peripheral blood, obtained 28 days after the second AZD1222 dose. The receptors were gathered from an adult who received the AZD1222 COVID-19 vaccine.

Written as DNA, the CDR3 is TGTGCCAGCAGTTTTGGGGAAGACTATACCTACGAGCAGTACTTC. Its protein is CASSFGEDYTYEQYF. This chain connects TRBV28 to TRBJ2-7; weak D call: TRBD2 (5 bases). This CDR3 contains 15 residues. Per germline, CDR1 MDHEN and CDR2 SYDVKM. Trimming shortened V by 3 bases and J by 2 bases, and 14 bases separated the two germline ends.

The chain carries TRBV28 and TRBJ1-4; TRBD1 is a possible D gene (5 bases). Trimming cost V 3 bases and J 3 bases, with 11 bases left between them. Germline V gene data show CDR1 as MDHEN and CDR2 as SYDVKM. This CDR3 has 15 amino acids. This CDR3 reads CASSFRGGANEKLFF. The CDR3 coding sequence is TGTGCCAGCAGTTTCCGCGGGGGGGCTAATGAAAAACTGTTTTTT. Using reference TRBV28 and TRBJ1-4 for the parts outside the CDR3, the full variable domain is DVKVTQSSRYLVKRTGEKVFLECVQDMDHENMFWYRQDPGLGLRLIYFSYDVKMKEKGDIPEGYSVSREKKERFSLILESASTNQTSMYLCASSFRGGANEKLFFGSGTQLSVL.

There are a few counts of this clone. The chain carries TRBV5-1 and TRBJ1-1; D is ambiguous. This CDR3 has 15 residues. V dropped 5 bases and J dropped 2 bases, with 16 bases sitting between them. Germline V gene data show CDR1 as SGHRS and CDR2 as YFSETQ. CDR3 sequence: CASSFIDGFNTEAFF. For the CDR3, the DNA is TGCGCCAGCAGTTTTATAGACGGGTTCAACACTGAAGCTTTCTTT.

The count of this clone is one. The chain recombines TRBV6-5 with TRBJ1-6; tentative D call: TRBD1 (5 bases). V shed 5 bases and J shed 13 bases, with 9 bases lying between them. The CDR3 contains 11 residues. The germline gives CDR1 MNHEY, CDR2 SVGAGI. CDR3 sequence: CASSTRDPLHF. The CDR3 DNA reads TGTGCCAGCAGTACCAGGGATCCCCTCCACTTT.

The chain recombines TRBV19 with TRBJ2-7, with 11 bases aligning to TRBD2. Germline CDR1 reads LNHDA; CDR2 reads SQIVND (reference sequence). The CDR3 contains 14 residues. V shed 9 bases and J 2 bases; nucleotides not matched to a gene: 6. CDR3 sequence: CASSGTSGTYEQYF. For the CDR3, the DNA is TGTGCCAGCTCCGGGACTAGCGGAACCTACGAGCAGTACTTC.

CDR3 amino acids: CATLDYLNTEAFF. The DNA for the CDR3 is TGTGCCACCCTGGACTACCTGAACACTGAAGCTTTCTTT. The chain has TRBV19 and TRBJ1-1; D gene uncertain. Trimming pared 10 bases from V and 0 bases from J, leaving 12 bases between. CDR1 LNHDA and CDR2 SQIVND come from the germline V gene (reference sequence). This CDR3 is 13 amino acids long.

The rearrangement links TRBV29-1 to TRBJ2-5, with D possibly being TRBD1 (6 bases). V was pared by 6 bases and J by 5 bases, with 10 bases between. The CDR3 consists of 11 residues. Germline-derived CDR1 and CDR2 are SQVTM and ANQGSEA. CDR3 protein: CSVATGETQYF. The CDR3 DNA sequence: TGCAGCGTCGCAACAGGGGAGACCCAGTACTTC.

The rearrangement links TRBV7-6 to TRBJ2-1; TRBD2 aligns across 7 bases. The CDR3 loop spans 14 amino acids. Germline CDR1 reads SGHVS; CDR2 reads FNYEAQ. V lost 3 bases to trimming and J lost 6 bases; unmatched junction nucleotides: 5. DNA of the CDR3: TGTGCCAGCAGCTTGGGGGAGGGCCTCAATGAGCAGTTCTTC. Translated: CASSLGEGLNEQFF. Filled out from reference TRBV7-6 and TRBJ2-1, the complete variable domain reads GAGVSQSPRYKVTKRGQDVALRCDPISGHVSLYWYRQALGQGPEFLTYFNYEAQQDKSGLPNDRFSAERPEGSISTLTIQRTEQRDSAMYRCASSLGEGLNEQFFGPGTRLTVL.

This sequence joins TRBV11-2 and TRBJ1-5; D unclear. The V gene lost 8 bases and the J gene lost 3 bases, with 14 bases spanning the gap. CDR3 size: 14 residues. CDR1 SGHAT and CDR2 FQNNGV come from the germline V gene. The CDR3 sequence: CASSSGKYNQPQHF. The DNA for the CDR3 is TGTGCCAGCTCATCGGGGAAATACAATCAGCCCCAGCATTTT.

V usage is TRBV5-4 and J usage is TRBJ1-6; D unclear. Trimming stripped 0 bases from V and 13 bases from J, with 14 bases between. The length of the CDR3 is 14 residues. Germline V gene sequence: CDR1 SGHNT, CDR2 YYREEE (reference sequence). CDR3: CASSLVEAPVPLHF. CDR3 nucleotides: TGTGCCAGCAGCTTGGTCGAAGCCCCCGTCCCCCTCCACTTT.

CDR3 nucleotides: TGTGCCTGGAGTAAAACGGGACTTGGAAATGAGCAGTTCTTC. Translated, it gives CAWSKTGLGNEQFF. The chain is built from TRBV30 and TRBJ2-1, with a tentative D call TRBD2 (6 bases). The CDR3 has 14 amino acids. From germline, CDR1 is GTSNPN and CDR2 SVGIG (reference sequence). Trimming pared 2 bases from V and 7 bases from J, leaving 15 bases between.

In DNA, the CDR3 is TGTGCCAGCAGTGAAGCGCAGGGCAGCCTTAATGAAAAACTGTTTTTT. Translation gives CASSEAQGSLNEKLFF. The gene calls are TRBV6-1 and TRBJ1-4, with D tentatively TRBD1 (5 bases). Germline CDR1 reads MNHNS; CDR2 reads SASEGT. The CDR3 loop spans 16 amino acids. V gave up 0 bases and J gave up 4 bases, with 12 bases separating them.